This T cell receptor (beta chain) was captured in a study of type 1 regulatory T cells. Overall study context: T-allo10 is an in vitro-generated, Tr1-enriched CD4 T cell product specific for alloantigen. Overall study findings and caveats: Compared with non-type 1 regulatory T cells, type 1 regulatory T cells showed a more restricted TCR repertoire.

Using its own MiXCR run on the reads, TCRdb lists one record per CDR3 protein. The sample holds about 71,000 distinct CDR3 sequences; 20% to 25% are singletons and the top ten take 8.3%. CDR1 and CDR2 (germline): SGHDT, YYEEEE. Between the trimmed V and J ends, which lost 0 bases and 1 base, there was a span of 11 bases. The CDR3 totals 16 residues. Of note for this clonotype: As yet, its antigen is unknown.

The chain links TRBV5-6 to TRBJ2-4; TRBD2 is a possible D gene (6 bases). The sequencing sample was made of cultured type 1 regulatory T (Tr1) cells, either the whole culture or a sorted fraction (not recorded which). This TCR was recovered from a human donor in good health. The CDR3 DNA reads TGTGCCAGCAGCTTGGCGAGGGACTGGGCCAAAAACATTCAGTACTTC. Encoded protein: CASSLARDWAKNIQYF.